Listed here is a single T cell receptor (beta chain). These data originate in a study of blood T cell repertoires in COVID-19. Background on the study: T cells, B-cell-depleted T cells, or PBMCs provided the cDNA or gDNA that served as material.

TCRdb keeps only in-frame clones here, not all; method: immunoSEQ multiplex PCR. In the table there are over 200,000 clones, about 88% of which are singletons. The CDR3 spans 15 residues. Germline CDR1 reads LNHNV; CDR2 reads YYDKDF (reference sequence). V was clipped by 5 bases and J by 2 bases, with 15 bases between them. This receptor was taken from a woman aged 40 to 49 who had recovered from COVID-19. This chain joins TRBV15 and TRBJ2-5; D not resolved. Sequenced: peripheral blood. Here the CDR3 reads CATSPELAGQETQYF. DNA of the CDR3: TGTGCCACCAGCCCAGAGCTCGCAGGTCAAGAGACCCAGTACTTC.